Listed here are 23 T cell receptor beta chains from one sample, sequenced in a study of technical replicates of blood from several donors. The table came from immunoSEQ multiplex PCR; TCRdb's copy has only in-frame clones and leaves some out. The sample contains 50,000 to 65,000 clones, 89% of which appear only once. What was sequenced was PBMCs. The receptors were gathered from a human donor in good health. Some clones in this sample may be carry-over from other donors' samples.

This clone appeared a few times. The chain carries TRBV9 and TRBJ1-1; 10 nucleotides match TRBD1. After removal of 2 bases from V and 2 bases from J, the junction contained 9 bases not matched to a gene. The CDR3 contains 17 residues. The germline V gene has CDR1 SGDLS and CDR2 YYNGEE. The CDR3 loop reads CASSVTRDRGLNTEAFF. CDR3 DNA sequence: TGTGCCAGCAGCGTGACACGGGACAGGGGCCTAAACACTGAAGCTTTCTTT.

This sequence joins TRBV9 and TRBJ1-6; 9 bases agree with TRBD1. CDR1 SGDLS and CDR2 YYNGEE come from the germline V gene. The CDR3 loop spans 15 amino acids. Trimming took 3 bases from V and 6 from J; bases not matched to a gene: 4. The CDR3 DNA sequence: TGTGCCAGCAGCGCGGGACAGGGAACTAATTCACCCCTCCACTTT. Protein sequence: CASSAGQGTNSPLHF.

The CDR3 loop is CASSLYPGQQETQYF. The CDR3 DNA sequence: TGTGCCAGCAGCCTGTATCCGGGACAGCAAGAGACCCAGTACTTC. This chain links TRBV4-2 with TRBJ2-5; 7 nucleotides match TRBD1. There are 15 residues in the CDR3. J gave up 2 bases and V 4 bases, and 7 bases lay outside the gene matches. CDR1 is LGHNA, CDR2 YNFKEQ, per germline.

J is TRBJ1-2 and V is TRBV4-1; 10 bases agree with TRBD1. Germline V gene sequence: CDR1 MGHRA, CDR2 YSYEKL. Losses at the gene ends were 6 bases for V and 6 bases for J; bases not matched to a gene: 13. The CDR3 covers 16 residues. The CDR3, as DNA: TGCGCCAGCAGACTGGGACAGGGGAGCCAACTAGATGGCTACACCTTC. Its protein product is CASRLGQGSQLDGYTF.

This clone has a handful of counts. The V gene is TRBV27, the J gene TRBJ1-2; no clear D. Trimming left V 2 bases short and J 4 bases short, with 11 bases between. The germline CDR1 and CDR2 sequences are MNHEY and SMNVEV (reference sequence). This CDR3 spans 14 amino acids. DNA of the CDR3: TGTGCCAGCAGTTTAATACCGGGAAGCTATGGCTACACCTTC. It translates to CASSLIPGSYGYTF.

The chain couples TRBV6-5 to TRBJ1-1; D gene unclear. Deletions cut 6 bases from V and 7 bases from J, with 12 bases between. The CDR3 extends over 12 amino acids. From germline, CDR1 is MNHEY and CDR2 SVGAGI. The CDR3 sequence is CASSRVGREAFF. DNA of the CDR3: TGTGCCAGCAGCCGCGTCGGTCGTGAAGCTTTCTTT.

The CDR3: CASSSGLAAIHTQYF. The CDR3 DNA reads as TGTGCCAGCAGCTCAGGACTAGCGGCCATACATACGCAGTATTTT. J is TRBJ2-3 and V is TRBV7-3; 10 bases are shared with TRBD2. V gave up 4 bases and J gave up 7 bases; unmatched junction bases: 8. The CDR3 contains 15 residues. Germline assignment: CDR1 SGHTA and CDR2 FQGTGA.

This clone was recorded once. V is TRBV6-5 and J is TRBJ2-7, with TRBD1 matching 7 bases. CDR3 length: 13 residues. Trimming at V came to 4 bases and at J to 3 bases, leaving 3 bases not matched to a gene. In germline, CDR1 is MNHEY, CDR2 SVGAGI. This CDR3 reads CASSSTGFYEQYF. In nucleotides, the CDR3 is TGTGCCAGCAGTTCGACAGGGTTCTACGAGCAGTACTTC.

This chain uses TRBV7-2 with TRBJ2-7, with a weak D call TRBD1 (6 bases). Germline values: CDR1 SGHTA, CDR2 FQGNSA. The CDR3 consists of 14 residues. V lost 0 bases, J lost 3 bases, and 9 bases lay in between. CDR3 residues: CASSLARTVYEQYF. CDR3 DNA sequence: TGTGCCAGCAGCTTAGCGCGGACAGTCTACGAGCAGTACTTC.

This chain joins TRBV5-1 and TRBJ1-2, with 7 bases aligning to TRBD1. This CDR3 has 15 amino acids. The ends lost 4 bases at V and 0 bases at J; junction bases unmatched: 6. Germline CDR1 and CDR2: SGHRS and YFSETQ. CDR3 DNA: TGCGCCAGCAGCAACAGGACAGGAGCTAACTATGGCTACACCTTC. It specifies CASSNRTGANYGYTF. The entire variable domain, with the rest obtained from reference TRBV5-1 and TRBJ1-2, is as follows: KAGVTQTPRYLIKTRGQQVTLSCSPISGHRSVSWYQQTPGQGLQFLFEYFSETQRNKGNFPGRFSGRQFSNSRSEMNVSTLELGDSALYLCASSNRTGANYGYTFGSGTRLTVV.

This chain links TRBV4-1 with TRBJ2-2; 7 bases fit TRBD2. CDR1 and CDR2 from the germline V gene are MGHRA and YSYEKL. The CDR3 is 16 amino acids. V was clipped by 3 bases and J by 0 bases; unmatched bases: 4. CDR3 in amino acids: CASSHIGLANTGELFF. The CDR3 nucleotides are TGCGCCAGCAGCCACATAGGACTAGCGAACACCGGGGAGCTGTTTTTT.

The CDR3 DNA follows: TGTGCCATCAGTGCTGGGACTAGTCTCTACAATGAGCAGTTCTTC. Protein: CAISAGTSLYNEQFF. This rearrangement joins TRBV10-3 to TRBJ2-1; 8 nucleotides agree with TRBD2. CDR1 and CDR2 (germline): ENHRY, SYGVKD. CDR3 length equals 15 residues. With 4 bases clipped from V and 3 bases from J, the junction kept 5 bases outside the gene matches.

This rearrangement joins TRBV29-1 to TRBJ2-1; 7 nucleotides align to TRBD1. This CDR3 is 15 amino acids long. The V gene's germline CDR1 is SQVTM and CDR2 ANQGSEA. The J segment lost 3 bases and the V segment lost 5 bases, leaving 10 bases of the junction unmatched. This CDR3 reads CSVNRGLGVYNEQFF. The CDR3 DNA follows: TGCAGCGTTAACAGGGGCCTGGGGGTCTACAATGAGCAGTTCTTC.

The rearrangement uses TRBV2 and TRBJ2-5; D possibly corresponds to TRBD1 (7 bases). Germline CDR1 is SNHLY and CDR2 is FYNNEI. The CDR3 extends over 14 amino acids. V was trimmed by 7 bases and J by 5 bases, leaving 17 bases between them. CDR3 amino acids: CASKGGRGLETQYF. In nucleotides, the CDR3 is TGTGCCAGCAAGGGGGGAAGGGGGCTGGAGACCCAGTACTTC.

V and J are TRBV11-2 and TRBJ2-1; 9 bases agree with TRBD2. The trim removed 5 bases at V and 7 bases at J, leaving 15 bases unmatched. The CDR3 sequence is 17 residues long. Germline V gives CDR1 SGHAT, CDR2 FQNNGV. CDR3 in amino acids: CASSPRRAGGRGNEQFF. As DNA, the CDR3 is TGTGCCAGCAGCCCCCGGAGAGCGGGGGGCCGGGGGAATGAGCAGTTCTTC.

The V and J genes are TRBV6-5 and TRBJ1-5; weak D call: TRBD1 (6 bases). CDR3 size: 16 residues. Germline lookup yields CDR1 MNHEY and CDR2 SVGAGI. V gave up 4 bases and J gave up 6 bases, with 19 bases separating them. This chain's CDR3 is CASSSNDRRGGQPQHF. CDR3 bases: TGTGCCAGCAGTTCCAATGACAGGAGAGGAGGTCAGCCCCAGCATTTT.

The chain has TRBV5-1 and TRBJ2-7, with 8 positions matching TRBD1. This CDR3 has 15 amino acids. V lost 0 bases and J lost 0; bases outside the gene matches: 2. Per the germline V gene, CDR1 is SGHRS and CDR2 is YFSETQ. The CDR3 coding sequence is TGCGCCAGCAGCTTGGCAGGGACAGGCTCCTACGAGCAGTACTTC. Translation gives CASSLAGTGSYEQYF. Together with reference TRBV5-1 and TRBJ2-7, the CDR3 gives the full variable domain: KAGVTQTPRYLIKTRGQQVTLSCSPISGHRSVSWYQQTPGQGLQFLFEYFSETQRNKGNFPGRFSGRQFSNSRSEMNVSTLELGDSALYLCASSLAGTGSYEQYFGPGTRLTVT.

V is TRBV7-9 and J is TRBJ2-5, with a possible D match to TRBD2 (7 bases). From germline, CDR1 is SEHNR and CDR2 FQNEAQ (reference sequence). The V and J ends lost 3 bases and 3 bases respectively, with 11 bases between them. The length of the CDR3 is 14 residues. Written as DNA, the CDR3 is TGTGCCAGCAGCTTTTGGGGGGGCGAAGAGACCCAGTACTTC. Its protein is CASSFWGGEETQYF.

The chain uses TRBV5-6 and TRBJ2-2; TRBD1 matches 7 bases. V lost 3 bases to trimming and J lost 1 base; unmatched junction nucleotides: 0. This CDR3 is built from 14 residues. Germline V CDR1 and CDR2: SGHDT, YYEEEE. The chain's CDR3 is CASSYRGNTGELFF. The CDR3 bases are TGTGCCAGCAGCTACAGGGGGAACACCGGGGAGCTGTTTTTT.

The CDR3 protein is CAIRTGQAMNTEAFF. CDR3 DNA sequence: TGTGCCATCAGGACCGGACAGGCTATGAACACTGAAGCTTTCTTT. J is TRBJ1-1 and V is TRBV10-3; 7 nucleotides line up with TRBD1. V was clipped by 6 bases and J by 0 bases; unmatched bases: 7. CDR3 length: 15 amino acids. Germline V gene data show CDR1 as ENHRY and CDR2 as SYGVKD.

J is TRBJ2-5 and V is TRBV5-6; 14 positions match TRBD2. V gave up 2 bases and J gave up 5 bases; unmatched junction bases: 8. CDR1 and CDR2 (germline): SGHDT, YYEEEE. The CDR3 sequence is 17 residues long. The CDR3 loop is CASSFGLAGGPRETQYF. The CDR3 DNA sequence: TGTGCCAGCAGCTTCGGACTAGCGGGAGGCCCACGGGAGACCCAGTACTTC.

The V call is TRBV5-6, the J call TRBJ2-5, with 7 positions matching TRBD1. From germline, CDR1 is SGHDT and CDR2 YYEEEE. The junction had 7 bases not matched to a gene; V was cut back by 4 bases and J by 1 base. The CDR3 is 15 residues long. CDR3 DNA: TGTGCCAGCAGCGTCCCGGGACAGACCCAAGAGACCCAGTACTTC. Amino acid sequence: CASSVPGQTQETQYF.

The chain has TRBV14 and TRBJ1-2; 7 positions match TRBD1. V shed 4 bases and J 0 bases; nucleotides not matched to a gene: 8. Germline lookup yields CDR1 SGHDN and CDR2 FVKESK. This CDR3 region has 16 residues. This chain's CDR3 is CASSLEGGRSNYGYTF. The CDR3 bases are TGTGCCAGCAGCCTTGAAGGGGGCAGGTCTAACTATGGCTACACCTTC.